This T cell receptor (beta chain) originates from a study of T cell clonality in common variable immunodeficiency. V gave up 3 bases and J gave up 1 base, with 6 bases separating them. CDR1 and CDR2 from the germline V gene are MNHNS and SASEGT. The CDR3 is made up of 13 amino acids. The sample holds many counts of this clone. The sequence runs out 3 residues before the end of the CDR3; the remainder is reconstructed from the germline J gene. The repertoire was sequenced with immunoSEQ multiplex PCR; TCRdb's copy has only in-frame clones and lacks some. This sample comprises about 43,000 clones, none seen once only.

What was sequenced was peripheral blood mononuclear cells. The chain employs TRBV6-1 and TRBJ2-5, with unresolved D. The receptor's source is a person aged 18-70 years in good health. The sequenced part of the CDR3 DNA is TGTGCCAGCAGTGATCAGATCCAAGAGACC. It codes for CASSDQIQET. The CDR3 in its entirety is CASSDQIQETQYF.